This is a list of T cell receptor beta chains from one sample in a study of cytomegalovirus exposure and HLA in healthy donors. Clones were read by immunoSEQ multiplex PCR, and TCRdb kept only the in-frame ones, dropping some. The table has under 150,000 clones, approximately 69% seen once. The sample was PBMCs. These receptors originate from a woman aged 40 to 55 in good health and CMV-seropositive. Both conserved end residues are trimmed from each CDR3. Fields, in order: V gene, J gene, CDR3 protein.

TRBV4-1	TRBJ1-5	ASSQDWSGDQPQH
TRBV7-9	TRBJ1-4	ASSLERQGRNEKLF
TRBV14	TRBJ2-7	ASSRDRGSSYEQY
TRBV7-2	TRBJ2-2	ASSGGGTGNTGELF
TRBV29-1	TRBJ2-3	SYGQGATDTQY
TRBV4-3	TRBJ1-2	ASSQVTGYYGYT
TRBV19	TRBJ2-3	ASSIDNVGVTQY
TRBV18	TRBJ1-1	ASSPSQGNTEAF
TRBV9	TRBJ1-6	ASSVGPDSPLH
TRBV25-1	TRBJ1-2	ASSEGGGHWDGYT
TRBV27	TRBJ2-3	ASSMDRRTDTQY
TRBV6-6	TRBJ1-5	ASSYLAAGQH
TRBV28	.	ASSPRTGWPSYEQY
TRBV27	TRBJ2-3	ASSLGTSGRARADTQY
TRBV4-1	TRBJ1-6	ASSQATGSLGTLH
TRBV30	TRBJ2-3	AWARGPDSTDTQY
TRBV5-4	TRBJ2-1	ASSLVALAGELNEQF
TRBV19	TRBJ2-1	ASSIPQGKETSGTYNEQF
TRBV19	TRBJ2-4	ASSPGTGALKDIQY
TRBV7-9	TRBJ2-7	ASTPGTGPYYEQY
TRBV18	TRBJ2-7	ASSPRRGGRLAGARGPSEQY
TRBV15	TRBJ1-1	ATSRGLGGARDAEAF
TRBV28	TRBJ1-1	ASSFVDSQAF
TRBV9	TRBJ2-3	ASSDGGGYTDTQY
TRBV19	TRBJ1-2	ASSIDPREQLYGYT
TRBV7-2	TRBJ2-1	ASSLVVSGGAF
TRBV6-6	TRBJ1-5	ASSSKTGYSNQPQH
TRBV13	TRBJ1-3	ATSLDRAGNTIY
TRBV2	TRBJ2-1	ASGRRGTGNEQF
TRBV9	TRBJ1-6	ASSVDDRGSSYNSPLH
TRBV7-9	TRBJ2-1	SSSKQGNYNEQF
TRBV9	TRBJ1-2	ASTADRANYGYT
TRBV15	TRBJ2-1	ATSKKVQVIQEQF
TRBV30	TRBJ2-5	AWSVSRTSGMETQY
TRBV6-5	TRBJ2-7	ASSYDAAAPREQY
TRBV6-5	TRBJ1-4	ASSYSGTFGEKLF
TRBV6-5	TRBJ2-3	ASSYQAGLGTDTQY
TRBV6-1	TRBJ2-7	ASSEYTGGSYEQY
TRBV12-5	TRBJ2-3	ASGSRLDIFTDTQY
TRBV19	TRBJ1-5	ASRTETAFRNQPQH
TRBV19	TRBJ2-1	ASSIEPSGRWNEQF
TRBV28	TRBJ2-5	ASRQPPSGTSGREGTQY
TRBV6-1	TRBJ1-1	ASSSRENTEAF
TRBV5-1	TRBJ2-7	ASSPALGVSYEQY
TRBV7-6	TRBJ2-5	ASSLVRETQY
TRBV4-2	TRBJ1-1	ASSQGGDSGTF
TRBV5-1	TRBJ2-1	ASSLGGTSVNEQF
TRBV19	TRBJ1-5	ASSRGNSNQPQH
TRBV5-6	TRBJ2-5	ASSLRISGGRGETQY
TRBV12-5	TRBJ1-1	ASGLVSQRRMNTEAF
TRBV5-5	TRBJ1-2	ASRYGQGANYGYT
TRBV6-1	TRBJ2-5	ASSDPSGTGLIMTQY
TRBV10-3	TRBJ2-5	AISDNRKDYQETQY
TRBV9	TRBJ2-1	ASSVGREGSEQF
TRBV7-9	TRBJ2-3	ASSLDRYSTDTQY
TRBV9	TRBJ2-3	ASSTRGDPDTQY
TRBV6-4	TRBJ1-2	ASSDSAGFYGYT